A single sample is the source of the 27 T cell receptor beta chains below, sequenced in a study of OX40 agonist ivuxolimab in advanced cancers. Clones were sequenced by immunoSEQ multiplex PCR, and TCRdb holds only the in-frame ones, with some missing. The sample includes tens of thousands of clones, approximately 80% of them seen just once. The material was CD4+ or CD8+ T cells sorted from blood, obtained in a trial of the OX40 agonist ivuxolimab. The receptors shown here come from an adult with an advanced solid tumor such as melanoma, head and neck, liver or kidney cancer.

The genes are TRBV2 and TRBJ2-5, with D perhaps assigned TRBD1 or TRBD2 (5 bases each). The germline gives CDR1 SNHLY, CDR2 FYNNEI. The length of the CDR3 is 13 residues. Trimming pared 5 bases from V and 2 bases from J, leaving 9 bases between. The CDR3 coding sequence is TGTGCCAGCAGTCGGGACGGTCAAGAGACCCAGTACTTC. This codes for CASSRDGQETQYF. Complete variable domain (other parts from reference TRBV2 and TRBJ2-5): EPEVTQTPSHQVTQMGQEVILRCVPISNHLYFYWYRQILGQKVEFLVSFYNNEISEKSEIFDDQFSVERPDGSNFTLKIRSTKLEDSAMYFCASSRDGQETQYFGPGTRLLVL.

The gene calls are TRBV7-2 and TRBJ2-7, with 9 bases fitting TRBD1. V dropped 5 bases and J dropped 1; count of bases not matched to a gene: 6. This CDR3 spans 15 amino acids. Germline V gives CDR1 SGHTA, CDR2 FQGNSA. The CDR3 spells CASSAVGTGSYEQYF. The DNA of the CDR3 is TGTGCCAGCAGCGCCGTTGGGACAGGGTCCTACGAGCAGTACTTC.

The chain employs TRBV7-2 and TRBJ2-3; D possibly corresponds to TRBD1 (5 bases). Germline-derived CDR1 and CDR2 are SGHTA and FQGNSA. Trimming took 3 bases from V and 0 from J, leaving 10 bases between them. The CDR3 is made up of 15 amino acids. CDR3 amino acids: CASSLQGHSTDTQYF. The CDR3 nucleotides read TGTGCCAGCAGCTTGCAGGGCCACAGCACAGATACGCAGTATTTT.

This chain links TRBV11-2 with TRBJ2-1, with D tentatively TRBD1 (6 bases). Trimming cost V 5 bases and J 9 bases, with 23 bases left between them. CDR3 size: 16 residues. CDR1 is SGHAT and CDR2 is FQNNGV in the germline V gene. CDR3 coding DNA: TGTGCCAGCAGCCCCCAACAGGGAGTGGTGAAGGGTGAGCAGTTCTTC. Amino acids: CASSPQQGVVKGEQFF.

J is TRBJ1-4 and V is TRBV5-4; 8 positions match TRBD1. V shed 1 base, J shed 6 bases, and the junction held 11 bases outside the gene matches. The germline gives CDR1 SGHNT, CDR2 YYREEE (reference sequence). The CDR3 extends over 17 amino acids. The CDR3: CASSLSGGRSVDEKLFF. Written as DNA, the CDR3 is TGTGCCAGCAGCTTGTCAGGGGGCAGGTCGGTTGATGAAAAACTGTTTTTT.

The rearrangement uses TRBV29-1 and TRBJ1-2; 11 nucleotides match TRBD1. The junction had 6 bases not matched to a gene; V was cut back by 5 bases and J by 4 bases. The CDR3 has 14 residues. Germline loops: CDR1 SQVTM, CDR2 ANQGSEA. This chain's CDR3 is CSVLQGQGAYGYTF. The CDR3 DNA sequence: TGCAGCGTTTTACAAGGACAGGGGGCCTATGGCTACACCTTC. Looking up the rest from reference TRBV29-1 and TRBJ1-2 gives the full variable domain: SAVISQKPSRDICQRGTSLTIQCQVDSQVTMMFWYRQQPGQSLTLIATANQGSEATYESGFVIDKFPISRPNLTFSTLTVSNMSPEDSSIYLCSVLQGQGAYGYTFGSGTRLTVV.

V usage is TRBV5-1 and J usage is TRBJ2-5; D possibly corresponds to TRBD1 (5 bases). From germline, CDR1 is SGHRS and CDR2 YFSETQ. The CDR3 loop spans 13 amino acids. V lost 2 bases and J 3 bases, leaving 8 bases between the germline ends. In nucleotides, the CDR3 is TGCGCCAGCAGCTTACAGGTGGAAGAGACCCAGTACTTC. Amino acids: CASSLQVEETQYF.

This clone appeared a few times. This rearrangement joins TRBV2 to TRBJ2-7; the D gene is possibly TRBD1 (6 bases). The germline V and J ends were trimmed by 4 bases and 5 bases, with 18 bases remaining between them. The CDR3 is 15 residues long. Germline values: CDR1 SNHLY, CDR2 FYNNEI. CDR3 nucleotides: TGTGCCAGCAGTGTCCTTAGACAGGATTTGGACGAGCAGTACTTC. It codes for CASSVLRQDLDEQYF.

The chain has TRBV7-2 and TRBJ2-1; D uncertain. The germline CDR1 and CDR2 sequences are SGHTA and FQGNSA. The CDR3 extends over 17 amino acids. V dropped 5 bases and J dropped 6 bases, with 23 bases sitting between them. In DNA form, the CDR3 reads TGTGCCAGCAGCCCAAGGCTCCTTAGCAGGACGGGCAATGAGCAGTTCTTC. Translation: CASSPRLLSRTGNEQFF.

The rearrangement uses TRBV27 and TRBJ1-5, with TRBD1 identical over 7 bases. This CDR3 contains 15 residues. With V trimmed by 6 bases and J by 6 bases, 11 bases remained unmatched. Germline CDR1 reads MNHEY; CDR2 reads SMNVEV (reference sequence). The CDR3 coding sequence is TGTGCCAGCAGGGAATTGACAGGGATTGGTCAGCCCCAGCATTTT. This gives the protein CASRELTGIGQPQHF.

The genes are TRBV5-8 and TRBJ1-3, with no clear D. The CDR3 is 15 amino acids. Per germline, CDR1 SGHTS and CDR2 YDEGEE. V shed 0 bases and J shed 4 bases, with 11 bases lying between them. DNA of the CDR3: TGTGCCAGCAGCTTGGGTCCCAACCCCGGAAACACCATATATTTT. Translation gives CASSLGPNPGNTIYF.

In this sample, this clone turned up a few times. V is TRBV4-1 and J is TRBJ1-2, with TRBD1 matching over 9 bases. Germline loops: CDR1 MGHRA, CDR2 YSYEKL. Germline trimming cut 1 base from V and 4 bases from J; bases unmatched to any gene: 1. CDR3 size: 14 residues. The CDR3 loop is CASSQATGGYGYTF. CDR3 coding DNA: TGCGCCAGCAGCCAAGCGACAGGGGGCTATGGCTACACCTTC.

This chain uses TRBV5-1 with TRBJ2-1, with 8 positions matching TRBD1. Germline CDR1 SGHRS, CDR2 YFSETQ. V dropped 4 bases and J dropped 2; count of bases not matched to a gene: 5. The CDR3 contains 15 residues. In DNA, the CDR3 is TGCGCCAGCAGCGACGGGACAGGAGCCTACAATGAGCAGTTCTTC. Its protein product is CASSDGTGAYNEQFF.

Only a few counts were recorded for this clone. The CDR3 coding sequence is TGTGCCACGGGACCGTTCCAAGAGACCCAGTACTTC. Amino acids: CATGPFQETQYF. This chain connects TRBV5-6 to TRBJ2-5; D tentatively fits TRBD1 or TRBD2 (5 bases each). CDR3 length: 12 residues. Trimming pared 9 bases from V and 1 base from J, leaving 10 bases between. Germline V CDR1 and CDR2: SGHDT, YYEEEE. The entire variable domain, with the rest obtained from reference TRBV5-6 and TRBJ2-5, is as follows: DAGVTQSPTHLIKTRGQQVTLRCSPKSGHDTVSWYQQALGQGPQFIFQYYEEEERQRGNFPDRFSGHQFPNYSSELNVNALLLGDSALYLCATGPFQETQYFGPGTRLLVL.

The rearrangement links TRBV7-2 to TRBJ1-2; D is perhaps TRBD1 (5 bases). The CDR3 runs 13 residues. V gave up 5 bases and J gave up 4 bases, with 11 bases separating them. CDR1 is SGHTA and CDR2 is FQGNSA in the germline V gene. The CDR3 DNA follows: TGTGCCAGCAGCCCAGACAGCATCTATGGCTACACCTTC. Translating gives CASSPDSIYGYTF. Supplemented by reference TRBV7-2 and TRBJ1-2, the full variable domain reads GAGVSQSPSNKVTEKGKDVELRCDPISGHTALYWYRQSLGQGLEFLIYFQGNSAPDKSGLPSDRFSAERTGGSVSTLTIQRTQQEDSAVYLCASSPDSIYGYTFGSGTRLTVV.

This clone appeared once. The V gene is TRBV7-3, the J gene TRBJ2-3; D is uncertain. Germline loops: CDR1 SGHTA, CDR2 FQGTGA. The CDR3 runs 14 residues. The ends were cut back, 5 bases at V and 4 bases at J, with 13 bases in the middle. As DNA, the CDR3 is TGTGCCAGCAGCGGAAAGTTTGGGGCAGATACGCAGTATTTT. This sequence encodes CASSGKFGADTQYF.

The chain carries TRBV6-1 and TRBJ2-7, with TRBD2 matching 9 bases. In germline, CDR1 is MNHNS, CDR2 SASEGT. The trim removed 2 bases at V and 5 bases at J, leaving 13 bases unmatched. CDR3 length: 17 residues. The CDR3 protein is CASSESISGRVDDEQYF. The CDR3 DNA reads TGTGCCAGCAGTGAAAGTATTAGCGGGAGAGTTGACGACGAGCAGTACTTC.

J is TRBJ2-1 and V is TRBV7-3; D uncertain. This CDR3 region has 15 residues. Germline values: CDR1 SGHTA, CDR2 FQGTGA. Trimming pared 1 base from V and 0 bases from J, leaving 7 bases between. In nucleotides, the CDR3 is TGTGCCAGCAGCTTAAGGGGTACCTCCTACAATGAGCAGTTCTTC. Amino acids: CASSLRGTSYNEQFF.

This clone was seen once. The chain joins TRBV9 to TRBJ2-7; 11 bases are shared with TRBD2. The germline gives CDR1 SGDLS, CDR2 YYNGEE. V was pared by 4 bases and J by 1 base, with 4 bases of the junction left unmatched. The CDR3 loop spans 15 amino acids. This chain's CDR3 is CASSTGLAGSYEQYF. In DNA form, the CDR3 reads TGTGCCAGCAGCACCGGACTAGCGGGTTCCTACGAGCAGTACTTC.

This rearrangement joins TRBV5-6 to TRBJ1-1, with D unclear. The CDR3 is 12 amino acids. Germline V gene data show CDR1 as SGHDT and CDR2 as YYEEEE. With 0 bases removed from V and 4 bases from J, the gap between germline ends came to 4 bases. The CDR3 sequence is CASSLGVTEAFF. DNA for the CDR3: TGTGCCAGCAGCTTGGGGGTCACTGAAGCTTTCTTT.

The chain's CDR3 is CASSPGHLTEAFF. The DNA for the CDR3 is TGTGCCAGCTCACCAGGGCACCTTACTGAAGCTTTCTTT. The chain uses TRBV18 and TRBJ1-1, with D uncertain. This CDR3 contains 13 residues. V gave up 2 bases and J gave up 5 bases, with 9 bases separating them. The V gene's germline CDR1 is KGHSH and CDR2 LQKENI.

The count of this clone is one. The rearrangement links TRBV30 to TRBJ2-7, with TRBD2 matching 7 bases. CDR3 length: 16 amino acids. Germline assignment: CDR1 GTSNPN and CDR2 SVGIG (reference sequence). V lost 0 bases, J lost 1 base, and 9 bases stayed unmatched. The CDR3 reads CAWSVLQAGESYEQYF. The DNA of the CDR3 is TGTGCCTGGAGTGTACTTCAGGCGGGAGAGTCCTACGAGCAGTACTTC.

This chain uses TRBV30 with TRBJ1-2, with D maybe TRBD1 (6 bases). V gave up 7 bases and J gave up 5 bases, with 17 bases separating them. The CDR3 covers 13 residues. CDR1 is GTSNPN and CDR2 is SVGIG in the germline V gene (reference sequence). CDR3 residues: CAYLGGGRYGYTF. CDR3 nucleotide sequence: TGTGCCTACCTAGGGGGGGGCCGATATGGCTACACCTTC.

Note on this clone: At the DNA level, this CDR3 is encoded by other sequences in the same sample as well. The rearrangement links TRBV5-1 to TRBJ1-2; D perhaps matches TRBD1 (5 bases). CDR1 is SGHRS, CDR2 YFSETQ, per germline. CDR3 length: 14 residues. Trimming took off 4 bases at V and 4 bases at J, with 14 bases between the two ends. The CDR3 nucleotides read TGCGCCAGCAGCCTCCTTGACAGTTCCTATGGCTACACCTTC. Translation gives CASSLLDSSYGYTF.

CDR3 sequence (DNA): TGTGCCAGCAGGGGGCGGACAGCAGTCACTGAAGCTTTCTTT. It translates to CASRGRTAVTEAFF. This chain uses TRBV7-9 with TRBJ1-1; a weak D match, TRBD1 (6 bases). V lost 6 bases and J 4 bases, leaving 15 bases between the germline ends. Per germline, CDR1 SEHNR and CDR2 FQNEAQ (reference sequence). There are 14 residues in the CDR3.

The chain employs TRBV4-1 and TRBJ1-5; tentatively, D is TRBD1 (5 bases). The CDR3 has 14 residues. Germline V gives CDR1 MGHRA, CDR2 YSYEKL. Between the trimmed V and J ends, which lost 4 bases and 4 bases, there was a span of 11 bases. This CDR3 reads CASSRGEKNQPQHF. The CDR3 nucleotides are TGCGCCAGCAGCCGGGGGGAGAAGAATCAGCCCCAGCATTTT.

This chain connects TRBV28 to TRBJ2-1, with no clear D. Trimming cost V 10 bases and J 8 bases, with 18 bases left between them. The germline gives CDR1 MDHEN, CDR2 SYDVKM. This CDR3 is 13 amino acids long. The CDR3 region is CAIPGSTLDEQFF. For the CDR3, the DNA is TGTGCCATCCCTGGGTCTACCTTGGATGAGCAGTTCTTC.